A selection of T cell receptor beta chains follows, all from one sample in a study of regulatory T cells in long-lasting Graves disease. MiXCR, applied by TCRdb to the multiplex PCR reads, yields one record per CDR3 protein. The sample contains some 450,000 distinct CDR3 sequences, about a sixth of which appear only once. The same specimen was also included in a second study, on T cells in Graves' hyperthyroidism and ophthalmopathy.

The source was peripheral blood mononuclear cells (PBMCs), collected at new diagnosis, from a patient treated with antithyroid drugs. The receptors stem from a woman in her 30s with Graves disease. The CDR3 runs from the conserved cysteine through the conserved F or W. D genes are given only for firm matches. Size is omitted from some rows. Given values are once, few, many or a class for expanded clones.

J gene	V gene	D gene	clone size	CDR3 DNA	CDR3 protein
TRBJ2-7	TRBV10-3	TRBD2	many	TGTGCCATCAGTGAGTTGGGACCTACTAGCGGGGTAATCCTCTACGAGCAGTACTTC	CAISELGPTSGVILYEQYF
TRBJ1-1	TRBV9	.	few	TGTGCCAGCAGCGTAAATAGGAACACTGAAGCTTTCTTT	CASSVNRNTEAFF
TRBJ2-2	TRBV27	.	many	TGTGCCAGCAGTTTACTCATCAACACCGGGGAGCTGTTTTTT	CASSLLINTGELFF
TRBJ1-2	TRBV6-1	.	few	TGTGCCAGCTCTACCCCGACGGGAGGAGTCGGCTACACCTTC	CASSTPTGGVGYTF
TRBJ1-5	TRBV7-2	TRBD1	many	TGTGCCAGCAGCCGTACAAGACAGGGGGCGAATCAGCCCCAGCATTTT	CASSRTRQGANQPQHF
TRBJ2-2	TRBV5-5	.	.	TGTGCCAGCAGCCGTGGTAGCGGATTGAACACCGGGGAGCTGTTTTTT	CASSRGSGLNTGELFF
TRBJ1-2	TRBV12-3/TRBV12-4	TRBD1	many	TGTGCCAGCAGTCCCGACAGGGGGCTTGGTGGCTACACCTTC	CASSPDRGLGGYTF
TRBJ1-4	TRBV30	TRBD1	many	TGTGCCTGGCAGACAGGGACGGACGAAAAACTGTTTTTT	CAWQTGTDEKLFF
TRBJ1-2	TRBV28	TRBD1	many	TGTGCCAGCAGTTTAAATACAGGGGGCGGCTATGGCTACACCTTC	CASSLNTGGGYGYTF
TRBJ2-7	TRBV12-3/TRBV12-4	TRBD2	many	TGTGCCAGCAGTCCCCCGGGACTAGCGGGAAAGAACGAGCAGTACTTC	CASSPPGLAGKNEQYF
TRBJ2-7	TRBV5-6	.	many	TGTGCCAGCAGCTTGACGGCAGCCGCCTACGAGCAGTACTTC	CASSLTAAAYEQYF